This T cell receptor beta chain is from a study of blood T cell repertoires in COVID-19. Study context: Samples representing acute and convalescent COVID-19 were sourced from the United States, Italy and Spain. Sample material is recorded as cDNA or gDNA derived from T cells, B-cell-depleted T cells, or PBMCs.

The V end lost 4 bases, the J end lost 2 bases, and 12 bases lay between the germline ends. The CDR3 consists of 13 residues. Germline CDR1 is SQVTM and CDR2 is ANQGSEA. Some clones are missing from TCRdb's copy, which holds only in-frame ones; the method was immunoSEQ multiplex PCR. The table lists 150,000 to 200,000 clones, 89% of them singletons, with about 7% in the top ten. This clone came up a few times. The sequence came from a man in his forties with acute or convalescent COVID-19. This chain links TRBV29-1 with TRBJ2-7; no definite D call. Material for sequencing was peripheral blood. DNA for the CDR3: TGCAGCGTTGTTTCGAGAAGAACCTACGAGCAGTACTTC. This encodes CSVVSRRTYEQYF.